This T cell receptor (beta chain) came from a study of spatial heterogeneity in lung cancer. This clonotype has ten or more counts. Its antigen remains unidentified. Time point indicated: sample taken at primary tumor resection. Findings and caveats of the study: Expanded intratumoral alpha and beta TCR counts tracked tumor mutation counts. Ubiquitous expanded TCR counts tracked ubiquitous nonsynonymous mutations; regional expanded TCR counts tracked regional nonsynonymous mutations.

MiXCR, run by TCRdb on the 5' RACE reads, gives a single entry per CDR3 protein. The top ten clones hold less than 40% of a sample with some 10,000 distinct CDR3 sequences, roughly 13% of them seen once. V lost 2 bases to trimming and J lost 6 bases, with 11 bases between them. The CDR3 loop spans 14 amino acids. CDR1 and CDR2 from the germline V gene are MNHEY and SVGAGI. The specimen was lung tumor tissue, collected at surgery. This rearrangement joins TRBV6-5 to TRBJ1-3, with no clear D. This TCR came from a male donor with early-stage non-small cell lung cancer. The CDR3 nucleotides are TGTGCCAGCAGTTACAGGCCCAGTACAAACACCATATATTTT. Translated: CASSYRPSTNTIYF.